This T cell receptor (beta chain) was sequenced in a study of T cells in Graves' hyperthyroidism and ophthalmopathy. Study-level information: Peripheral blood was obtained at initial diagnosis, preceding any treatment.

In this sample, this clonotype turned up a few times. Its antigen is still unknown. RNA transcripts yielded amplified TCR beta CDR3 regions. Initially, a first-round RT-PCR of the TCR CDR3 employed the HTBI primer set. MiXCR, applied by TCRdb to the multiplex PCR reads, yields one record per CDR3 protein. The data hold about 360,000 distinct CDR3 sequences, with about 13% observed a single time. Stable disease denoted Graves' hyperthyroidism without ophthalmopathy progression within 18 months. Diagnoses rested on clinical symptoms, serum thyroxine and TRAb, thyroid ultrasound and orbital computed tomography. Regarding the study as a whole: The blood repertoire included most of the expanded thyroid clonotypes above 0.001.

The CDR3 length is 15 residues. Germline CDR1 reads MDHEN; CDR2 reads SYDVKM. V was pared by 5 bases and J by 2 bases, with 8 bases of the junction left unmatched. This TCR was sampled from a woman aged 18-29 years with Graves' hyperthyroidism. The chain carries TRBV28 and TRBJ2-7, with 8 bases matching TRBD1. Sequenced sample: blood. The CDR3 loop is CASSPNGQGPYEQYF. CDR3 bases: TGTGCCAGCAGTCCAAACGGACAGGGCCCCTACGAGCAGTACTTC.